The rows below give T cell receptor beta chains drawn from one sample of a study of regulatory T cells in long-lasting Graves disease. TCRdb ran MiXCR on the multiplex PCR reads and lists one entry per CDR3 protein. The sample lists around 450,000 distinct CDR3 sequences, about 17% occurring once. These records were also assigned to another study, of T cells in Graves' hyperthyroidism and ophthalmopathy.

Sequences were derived from peripheral blood mononuclear cells (PBMCs), sampled at new diagnosis, from a patient treated with antithyroid drugs. These receptor sequences come from a man aged 40-50 years with Graves disease. The CDR3 runs from the conserved cysteine through the conserved F or W. The D gene is left open where the match is weak. The listing skips clone size in some rows; elsewhere it reads once, few, many or a size class.

V	D	size	J	CDR3	DNA
TRBV28	NA	many	TRBJ2-7	CASSSSGLGAYEQYF	TGTGCCAGCAGTTCCTCCGGGCTAGGGGCCTACGAGCAGTACTTC
TRBV6-9	TRBD2	many	TRBJ2-1	CASSSSRVAGGNNEQFF	TGTGCCAGCAGTTCTTCCAGGGTAGCGGGAGGAAACAATGAGCAGTTCTTC
TRBV6-2/TRBV6-3	TRBD2	few	TRBJ2-7	CASSEVTSGFLQYF	TGTGCCAGCAGTGAAGTGACTAGCGGGTTTCTGCAGTACTTC
TRBV9	TRBD2	NA	TRBJ2-3	CASSARLAGGPSTDTQYF	TGTGCCAGCAGCGCTCGACTAGCGGGAGGGCCGAGCACAGATACGCAGTATTTT
TRBV12-3/TRBV12-4	NA	NA	TRBJ2-2	CASRRQRTNTGELFF	TGTGCCAGCAGAAGACAGCGAACGAACACCGGGGAGCTGTTTTTT
TRBV10-3	NA	NA	TRBJ2-5	CAISESQAQETQYF	TGTGCCATCAGTGAGTCTCAGGCACAAGAGACCCAGTACTTC
TRBV5-1	NA	NA	TRBJ2-5	CASSLEDQETQYF	TGCGCCAGCAGCTTGGAGGACCAAGAGACCCAGTACTTC
TRBV7-9	TRBD2	NA	TRBJ2-7	CASSLRTSGSYEQYF	TGTGCCAGCAGCTTACGGACTAGCGGGAGCTACGAGCAGTACTTC
TRBV20-1	NA	NA	TRBJ2-4	CSAPHDSSNIQYF	TGCAGTGCTCCGCATGACAGTTCTAACATTCAGTACTTC
TRBV29-1	NA	few	TRBJ1-1	CSVLSGGSEAFF	TGCAGCGTTCTGTCTGGGGGTTCTGAAGCTTTCTTT
TRBV6-1	NA	many	TRBJ1-2	CASSNRGNYGYTF	TGTGCCAGCAGTAATCGAGGGAATTATGGCTACACCTTC
TRBV19	TRBD1	NA	TRBJ2-3	CASIFGTGGYGLALDTQYF	TGTGCCAGTATCTTCGGGACAGGGGGCTATGGGCTAGCATTAGATACGCAGTATTTT
TRBV11-3	NA	few	TRBJ1-2	CASSQDGLRNYGYTF	TGTGCCAGCAGCCAAGACGGCCTCCGTAACTATGGCTACACCTTC
TRBV7-9	NA	few	TRBJ2-7	CATTGYTYEQYF	TGTGCCACAACAGGCTATACCTACGAGCAGTACTTC
TRBV6-1	TRBD2	NA	TRBJ2-1	CASSHMGSGSNEQFF	TGTGCCAGCAGCCACATGGGTAGCGGGAGCAATGAGCAGTTCTTC
TRBV28	NA	many	TRBJ1-1	CASSSKMNTEAFF	TGTGCCAGCAGTTCCAAAATGAACACTGAAGCTTTCTTT